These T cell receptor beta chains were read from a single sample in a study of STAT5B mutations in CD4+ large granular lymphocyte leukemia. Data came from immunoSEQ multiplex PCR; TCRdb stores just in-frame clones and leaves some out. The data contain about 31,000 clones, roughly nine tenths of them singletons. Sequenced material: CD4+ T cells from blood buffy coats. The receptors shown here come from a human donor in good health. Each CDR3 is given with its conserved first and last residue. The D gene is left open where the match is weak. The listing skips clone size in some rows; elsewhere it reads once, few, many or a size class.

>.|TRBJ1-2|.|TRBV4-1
CASTGKTVGVYGYTF
TGCGCCAGCACCGGTAAGACAGTCGGTGTCTATGGCTACACCTTC
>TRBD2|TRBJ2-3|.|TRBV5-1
CASSPLLAGGQGAQYF
TGCGCCAGCAGCCCGCTCCTAGCGGGAGGGCAGGGTGCGCAGTATTTT
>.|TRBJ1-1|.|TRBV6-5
CASSYGIRAGETEAFF
TGTGCCAGCAGTTACGGAATCCGGGCAGGGGAGACTGAAGCTTTCTTT
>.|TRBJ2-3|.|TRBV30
CAWNNRDQSQYF
TGTGCCTGGAACAACCGGGACCAATCCCAGTATTTT
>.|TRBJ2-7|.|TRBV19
CASSSSRHYEQYF
TGTGCCAGTAGTTCTAGCCGGCACTACGAGCAGTACTTC
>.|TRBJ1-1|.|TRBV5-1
CASSLDRNTEAFF
TGCGCCAGCAGCTTGGACAGGAACACTGAAGCTTTCTTT
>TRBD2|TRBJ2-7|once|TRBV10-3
CAISESLAGTYEQYF
TGTGCCATCAGTGAATCACTAGCGGGGACCTACGAGCAGTACTTC
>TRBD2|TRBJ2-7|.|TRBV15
CATSWRGAAYEQYF
TGTGCCACCAGCTGGCGGGGGGCGGCCTACGAGCAGTACTTC
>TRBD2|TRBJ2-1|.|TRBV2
CASSDPLAGSGGDEQFF
TGTGCCAGCAGTGACCCACTAGCGGGATCGGGAGGAGATGAGCAGTTCTTC
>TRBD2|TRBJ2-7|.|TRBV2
CASSEVIGTSEQYF
TGTGCCAGCAGTGAAGTGATAGGGACTAGCGAGCAGTACTTC
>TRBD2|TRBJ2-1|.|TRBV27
CASRGLAGIPSYNEQFF
TGTGCCAGCAGGGGACTAGCGGGCATTCCCTCCTACAATGAGCAGTTCTTC
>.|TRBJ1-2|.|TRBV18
CASSPQVYGYTF
TGTGCCAGCTCACCACAGGTTTACGGCTACACCTTC
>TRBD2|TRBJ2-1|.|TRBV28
CASRPILATTYNEQFF
TGTGCCAGCAGGCCCATACTAGCGACGACTTACAATGAGCAGTTCTTC
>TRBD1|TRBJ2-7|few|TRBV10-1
CASNPGQPDEQYF
TGCGCCAGCAATCCGGGACAGCCGGACGAGCAGTACTTC
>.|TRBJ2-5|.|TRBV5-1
CASSLSPGMAETQYF
TGCGCCAGCAGCTTGTCTCCTGGGATGGCTGAGACCCAGTACTTC